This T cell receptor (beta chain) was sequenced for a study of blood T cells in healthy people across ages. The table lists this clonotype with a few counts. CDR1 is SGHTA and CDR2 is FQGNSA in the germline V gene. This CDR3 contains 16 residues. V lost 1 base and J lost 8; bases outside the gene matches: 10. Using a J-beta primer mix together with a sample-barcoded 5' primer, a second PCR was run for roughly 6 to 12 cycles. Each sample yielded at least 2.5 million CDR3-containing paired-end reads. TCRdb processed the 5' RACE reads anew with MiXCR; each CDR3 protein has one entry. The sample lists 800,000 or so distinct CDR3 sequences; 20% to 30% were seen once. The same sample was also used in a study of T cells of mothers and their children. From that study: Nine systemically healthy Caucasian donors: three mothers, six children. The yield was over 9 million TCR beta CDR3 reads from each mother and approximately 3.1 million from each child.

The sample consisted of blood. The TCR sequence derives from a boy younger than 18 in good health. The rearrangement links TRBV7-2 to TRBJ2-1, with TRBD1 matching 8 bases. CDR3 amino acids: CASSLVGQGPADEQFF. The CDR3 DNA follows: TGTGCCAGCAGCTTAGTAGGACAGGGACCTGCGGATGAGCAGTTCTTC.